These 15 T cell receptor beta chains share one sample of origin, sequenced in a study of blood T cell repertoires in COVID-19. The protocol was immunoSEQ multiplex PCR, while the TCRdb copy is restricted to in-frame clones and leaves out a portion. The sample contains roughly 350,000 clones, roughly 90% of which appear only once. Material: peripheral blood. The source is a woman in her 70s with COVID-19, enrolled during active disease.

The chain employs TRBV20-1 and TRBJ1-2, with D perhaps matching TRBD1 (5 bases). V lost 6 bases, J lost 8 bases, and 13 bases lay in between. Germline V gene sequence: CDR1 DFQATT, CDR2 SNEGSKA (reference sequence). This CDR3 contains 11 residues. The CDR3 protein is CSAGPQEGYTF. DNA for the CDR3: TGCAGTGCCGGGCCACAGGAGGGCTACACCTTC.

The chain joins TRBV30 to TRBJ1-2; D not certain. The germline gives CDR1 GTSNPN, CDR2 SVGIG (reference sequence). The V end was cut by 1 base, the J end by 5 bases, with 11 bases between. CDR3 length: 13 amino acids. The CDR3 loop is CAWSASGEYGYTF. The CDR3 bases are TGTGCCTGGAGTGCGTCCGGAGAGTATGGCTACACCTTC.

The chain couples TRBV30 to TRBJ1-2, with D possibly TRBD1 on 5 matching bases. Germline CDR1 reads GTSNPN; CDR2 reads SVGIG (reference sequence). Trimming removed 3 bases from V and 5 bases from J, with 16 bases in between. The CDR3 is 14 amino acids. The CDR3 DNA sequence: TGTGCCTGGAGGGTACACCTGGGGGGATATGGCTACACCTTC. This translates into CAWRVHLGGYGYTF.

This clone appeared once. This sequence joins TRBV5-1 and TRBJ2-1, with D perhaps TRBD2 (5 bases). The CDR3 is 13 residues long. CDR1 SGHRS and CDR2 YFSETQ come from the germline V gene. V dropped 1 base and J dropped 4 bases, with 6 bases sitting between them. CDR3 in amino acids: CASSLREYNEQFF. The CDR3 nucleotides read TGCGCCAGCAGCTTGCGGGAATACAATGAGCAGTTCTTC. The variable domain in full, with the rest retrieved from reference TRBV5-1 and TRBJ2-1, is KAGVTQTPRYLIKTRGQQVTLSCSPISGHRSVSWYQQTPGQGLQFLFEYFSETQRNKGNFPGRFSGRQFSNSRSEMNVSTLELGDSALYLCASSLREYNEQFFGPGTRLTVL.

In this sample, this clone turned up once. This chain joins TRBV12-3 or TRBV12-4 and TRBJ2-5; tentative D call: TRBD2 (6 bases). V lost 11 bases to trimming and J lost 2 bases, with 15 bases between them. CDR3 length: 13 residues. CDR3 loop: CACRWGVQETQYF. DNA of the CDR3: TGTGCCTGCCGGTGGGGGGTGCAAGAGACCCAGTACTTC.

The rearrangement links TRBV4-1 to TRBJ2-5, with 9 bases aligning to TRBD2. V lost 0 bases and J lost 5; bases outside the gene matches: 7. This CDR3 has 16 amino acids. CDR1 is MGHRA and CDR2 is YSYEKL in the germline V gene. This chain's CDR3 is CASSQDSRGGRETQYF. CDR3 in DNA: TGCGCCAGCAGCCAAGATTCGCGGGGGGGCCGTGAGACCCAGTACTTC.

The chain recombines TRBV5-1 with TRBJ1-5, with 7 bases matching TRBD1. The CDR3 sequence is 14 residues long. V gave up 2 bases and J gave up 4 bases; unmatched junction bases: 3. Germline loops: CDR1 SGHRS, CDR2 YFSETQ. CDR3 loop: CASSFTGENQPQHF. The CDR3 coding sequence is TGCGCCAGCAGCTTTACAGGGGAAAATCAGCCCCAGCATTTT. Looking up the rest from reference TRBV5-1 and TRBJ1-5 gives the full variable domain: KAGVTQTPRYLIKTRGQQVTLSCSPISGHRSVSWYQQTPGQGLQFLFEYFSETQRNKGNFPGRFSGRQFSNSRSEMNVSTLELGDSALYLCASSFTGENQPQHFGDGTRLSIL.

The count of this clone is one. The chain recombines TRBV5-6 with TRBJ1-1; D gene ambiguous. V gave up 3 bases and J gave up 1 base, with 10 bases separating them. The CDR3 consists of 14 residues. Germline-derived CDR1 and CDR2 are SGHDT and YYEEEE. The CDR3 spells CASSYRAENTEAFF. The CDR3 DNA reads as TGTGCCAGCAGCTATCGTGCGGAGAACACTGAAGCTTTCTTT.

Notes on this clone: This same CDR3 is encoded by further DNA sequences in the sample. The chain uses TRBV2 and TRBJ1-1, with D perhaps matching TRBD1 (6 bases). V gave up 6 bases and J gave up 0 bases, with 8 bases separating them. CDR3 size: 13 residues. The germline V gene has CDR1 SNHLY and CDR2 FYNNEI. The CDR3 DNA follows: TGTGCCAGCAGGGACAGTCTGAACACTGAAGCTTTCTTT. This encodes CASRDSLNTEAFF. The full variable domain, its missing parts supplied by reference TRBV2 and TRBJ1-1, is EPEVTQTPSHQVTQMGQEVILRCVPISNHLYFYWYRQILGQKVEFLVSFYNNEISEKSEIFDDQFSVERPDGSNFTLKIRSTKLEDSAMYFCASRDSLNTEAFFGQGTRLTVV.

This clone came up a few times. The chain uses TRBV2 and TRBJ1-5, with D hard to call. The germline V and J ends were trimmed by 2 bases and 0 bases, with 14 bases remaining between them. CDR3 length: 17 amino acids. Germline assignment: CDR1 SNHLY and CDR2 FYNNEI. CDR3 nucleotide sequence: TGTGCCAGCAGTGAATTCAGTCAGGCTAATAGCAATCAGCCCCAGCATTTT. This encodes CASSEFSQANSNQPQHF.

V usage is TRBV12-3 or TRBV12-4 and J usage is TRBJ1-2; 7 bases map to TRBD1. The length of the CDR3 is 13 residues. V trimming: 3 bases; J trimming: 4 bases; junction bases outside the gene matches: 2. The CDR3 loop is CASSFAGGYGYTF. The CDR3 DNA follows: TGTGCCAGCAGTTTTGCAGGGGGCTATGGCTACACCTTC.

The CDR3 DNA sequence: TGTGCCAGCAGCCGAGACAGCCATCAGCCCCAGCATTTT. This translates into CASSRDSHQPQHF. This chain joins TRBV11-1 and TRBJ1-5, with D possibly matching TRBD1 (5 bases). This CDR3 contains 13 residues. V was pared by 5 bases and J by 5 bases, with 10 bases between. CDR1 is SGHAT, CDR2 FQDESV, per germline (reference sequence).

Written as DNA, the CDR3 is TGTGCCAGCAGCACCTCGGGACACCGAAATTCACCCCTCCACTTT. Protein: CASSTSGHRNSPLHF. The rearrangement links TRBV27 to TRBJ1-6, with a possible D match to TRBD1 (6 bases). Germline CDR1 reads MNHEY; CDR2 reads SMNVEV (reference sequence). The CDR3 consists of 15 residues. The germline V and J ends were trimmed by 6 bases and 7 bases, with 16 bases remaining between them.

This chain connects TRBV6-5 to TRBJ1-4, with D possibly TRBD1 on 6 matching bases. Trimming removed 6 bases from V and 6 bases from J, with 17 bases in between. The CDR3 totals 15 residues. In germline, CDR1 is MNHEY, CDR2 SVGAGI. CDR3 sequence reads: CASRVRGRGDEKLFF. CDR3 sequence (DNA): TGTGCCAGCAGAGTTAGGGGGAGAGGGGATGAAAAACTGTTTTTT.

The rearrangement joins TRBV4-3 to TRBJ2-7, with 10 positions matching TRBD2. CDR1 is LGHNA, CDR2 YSLEER, per germline. Trimming took 4 bases from V and 4 from J; bases not matched to a gene: 10. The CDR3 consists of 16 residues. The CDR3 reads CASSPGWGLAIYEQYF. CDR3 sequence (DNA): TGCGCCAGCAGCCCGGGGTGGGGACTAGCGATATACGAGCAGTACTTC.